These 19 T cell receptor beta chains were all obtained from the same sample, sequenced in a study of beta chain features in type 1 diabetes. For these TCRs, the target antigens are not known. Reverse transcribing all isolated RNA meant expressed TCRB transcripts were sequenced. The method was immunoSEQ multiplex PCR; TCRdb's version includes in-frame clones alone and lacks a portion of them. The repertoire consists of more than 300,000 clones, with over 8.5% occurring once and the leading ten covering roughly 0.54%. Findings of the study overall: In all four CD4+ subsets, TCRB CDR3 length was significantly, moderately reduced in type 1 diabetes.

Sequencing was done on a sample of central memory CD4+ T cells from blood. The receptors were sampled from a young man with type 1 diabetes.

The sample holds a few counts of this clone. Here the CDR3 reads CASSPGKVSAGHGELFF. The CDR3, as DNA: TGTGCCAGCAGCCCGGGGAAAGTTTCCGCGGGCCACGGGGAGCTGTTTTTT. The chain couples TRBV7-2 to TRBJ2-2; possibly TRBD2 for D (5 bases). CDR1 and CDR2 from the germline V gene are SGHTA and FQGNSA. CDR3 size: 17 residues. Between the trimmed V and J ends, which lost 5 bases and 7 bases, there was a span of 23 bases.

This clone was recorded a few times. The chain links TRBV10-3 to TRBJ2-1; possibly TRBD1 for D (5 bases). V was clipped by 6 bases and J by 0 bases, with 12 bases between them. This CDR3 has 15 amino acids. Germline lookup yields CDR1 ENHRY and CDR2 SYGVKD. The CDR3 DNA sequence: TGTGCCATCAGGCAGACAGATAGCTCCTACAATGAGCAGTTCTTC. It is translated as CAIRQTDSSYNEQFF.

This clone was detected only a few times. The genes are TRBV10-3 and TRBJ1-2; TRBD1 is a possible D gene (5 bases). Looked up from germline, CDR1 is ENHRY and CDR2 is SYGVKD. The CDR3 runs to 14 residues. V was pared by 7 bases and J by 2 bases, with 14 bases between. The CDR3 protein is CAINPLSGNYGYTF. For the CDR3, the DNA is TGTGCCATCAATCCCCTTTCAGGGAACTATGGCTACACCTTC.

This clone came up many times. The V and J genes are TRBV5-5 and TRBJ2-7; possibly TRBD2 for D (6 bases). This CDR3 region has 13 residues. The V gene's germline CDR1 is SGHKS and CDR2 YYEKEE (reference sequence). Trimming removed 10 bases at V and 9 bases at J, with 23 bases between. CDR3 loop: CAGTPGLTTTQYF. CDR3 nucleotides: TGTGCCGGAACACCGGGACTCACAACCACGCAGTACTTC. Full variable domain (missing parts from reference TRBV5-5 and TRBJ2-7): DAGVTQSPTHLIKTRGQQVTLRCSPISGHKSVSWYQQVLGQGPQFIFQYYEKEERGRGNFPDRFSARQFPNYSSELNVNALLLGDSALYLCAGTPGLTTTQYFGPGTRLTVT.

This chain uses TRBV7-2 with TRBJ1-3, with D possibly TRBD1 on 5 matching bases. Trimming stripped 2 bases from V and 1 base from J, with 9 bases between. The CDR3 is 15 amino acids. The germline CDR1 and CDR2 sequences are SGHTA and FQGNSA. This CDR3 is CASSLPGRSGNTIYF. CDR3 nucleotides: TGTGCCAGCAGCTTACCAGGGAGGTCTGGAAACACCATATATTTT. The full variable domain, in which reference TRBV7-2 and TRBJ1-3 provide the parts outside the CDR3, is GAGVSQSPSNKVTEKGKDVELRCDPISGHTALYWYRQSLGQGLEFLIYFQGNSAPDKSGLPSDRFSAERTGGSVSTLTIQRTQQEDSAVYLCASSLPGRSGNTIYFGEGSWLTVV.

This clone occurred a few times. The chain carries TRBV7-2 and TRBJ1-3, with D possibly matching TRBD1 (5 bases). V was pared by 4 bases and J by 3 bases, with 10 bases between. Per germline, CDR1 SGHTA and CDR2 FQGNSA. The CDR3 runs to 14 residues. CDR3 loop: CASSWAGSGNTIYF. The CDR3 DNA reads TGTGCCAGCAGCTGGGCAGGGAGTGGAAACACCATATATTTT.

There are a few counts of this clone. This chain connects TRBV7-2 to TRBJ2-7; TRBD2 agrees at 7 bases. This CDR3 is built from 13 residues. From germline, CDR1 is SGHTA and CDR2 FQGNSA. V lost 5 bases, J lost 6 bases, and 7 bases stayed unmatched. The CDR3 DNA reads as TGTGCCAGCAGCGTAGGCCGGGAGGTCGAGCAGTACTTC. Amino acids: CASSVGREVEQYF. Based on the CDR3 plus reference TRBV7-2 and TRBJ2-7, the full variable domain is GAGVSQSPSNKVTEKGKDVELRCDPISGHTALYWYRQSLGQGLEFLIYFQGNSAPDKSGLPSDRFSAERTGGSVSTLTIQRTQQEDSAVYLCASSVGREVEQYFGPGTRLTVT.

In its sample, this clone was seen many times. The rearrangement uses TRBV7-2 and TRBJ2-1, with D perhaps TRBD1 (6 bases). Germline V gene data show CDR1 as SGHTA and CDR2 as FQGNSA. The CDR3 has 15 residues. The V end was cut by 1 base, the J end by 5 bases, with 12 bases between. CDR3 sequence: CASSLEGTGNNEQFF. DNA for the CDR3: TGTGCCAGCAGCTTAGAGGGTACAGGGAACAATGAGCAGTTCTTC.

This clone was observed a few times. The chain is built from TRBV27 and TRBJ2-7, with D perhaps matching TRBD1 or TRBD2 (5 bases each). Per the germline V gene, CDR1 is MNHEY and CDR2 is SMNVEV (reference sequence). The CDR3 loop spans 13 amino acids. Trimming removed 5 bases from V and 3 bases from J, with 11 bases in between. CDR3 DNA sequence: TGTGCCAGCAGTCTGAGGGACGGCTACGAGCAGTACTTC. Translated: CASSLRDGYEQYF.

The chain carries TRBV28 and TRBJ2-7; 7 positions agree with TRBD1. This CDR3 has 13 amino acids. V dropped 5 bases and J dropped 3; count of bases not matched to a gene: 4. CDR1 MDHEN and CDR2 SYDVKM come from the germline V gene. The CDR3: CASSRTGRYEQYF. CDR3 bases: TGTGCCAGCAGTCGGACAGGACGCTACGAGCAGTACTTC.

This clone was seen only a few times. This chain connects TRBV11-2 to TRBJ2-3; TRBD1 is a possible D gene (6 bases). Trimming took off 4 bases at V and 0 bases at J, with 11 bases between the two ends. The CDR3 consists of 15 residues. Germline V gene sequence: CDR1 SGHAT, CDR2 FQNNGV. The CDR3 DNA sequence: TGTGCCAGCAGCTACAGGGATTCTAGCACAGATACGCAGTATTTT. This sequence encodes CASSYRDSSTDTQYF.

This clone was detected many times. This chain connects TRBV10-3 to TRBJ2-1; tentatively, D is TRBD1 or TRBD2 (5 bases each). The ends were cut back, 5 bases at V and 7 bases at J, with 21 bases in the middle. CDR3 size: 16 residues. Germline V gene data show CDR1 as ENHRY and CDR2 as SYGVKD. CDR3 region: CAISKTGTLGRNEQFF. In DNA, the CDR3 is TGTGCCATCAGTAAAACCGGGACCTTAGGGCGGAATGAGCAGTTCTTC.

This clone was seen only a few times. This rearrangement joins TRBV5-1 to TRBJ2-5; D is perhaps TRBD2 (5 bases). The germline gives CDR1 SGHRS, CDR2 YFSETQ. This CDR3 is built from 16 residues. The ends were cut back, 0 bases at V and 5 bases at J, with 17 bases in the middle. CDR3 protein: CASSLGASGAGETQYF. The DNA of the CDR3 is TGCGCCAGCAGCTTGGGGGCCAGCGGCGCCGGGGAGACCCAGTACTTC.

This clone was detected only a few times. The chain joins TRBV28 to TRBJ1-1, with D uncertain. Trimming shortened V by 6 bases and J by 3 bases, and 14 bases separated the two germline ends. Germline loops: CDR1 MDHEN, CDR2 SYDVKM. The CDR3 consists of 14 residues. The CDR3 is CASSTAFGDTEAFF. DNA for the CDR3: TGTGCCAGCAGCACAGCCTTCGGGGACACTGAAGCTTTCTTT.

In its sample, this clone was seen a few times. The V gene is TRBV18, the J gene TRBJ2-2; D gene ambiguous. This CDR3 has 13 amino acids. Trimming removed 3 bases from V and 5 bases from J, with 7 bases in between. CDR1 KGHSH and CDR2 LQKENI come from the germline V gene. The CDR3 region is CASSPDPTGELFF. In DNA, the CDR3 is TGTGCCAGCTCACCGGACCCGACCGGGGAGCTGTTTTTT.

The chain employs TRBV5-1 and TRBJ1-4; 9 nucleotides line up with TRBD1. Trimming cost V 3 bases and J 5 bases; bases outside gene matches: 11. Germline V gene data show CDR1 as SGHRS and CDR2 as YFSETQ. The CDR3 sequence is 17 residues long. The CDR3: CASSWTGQGGGNEKLFF. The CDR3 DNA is TGCGCCAGCAGCTGGACGGGACAGGGAGGGGGAAATGAAAAACTGTTTTTT.

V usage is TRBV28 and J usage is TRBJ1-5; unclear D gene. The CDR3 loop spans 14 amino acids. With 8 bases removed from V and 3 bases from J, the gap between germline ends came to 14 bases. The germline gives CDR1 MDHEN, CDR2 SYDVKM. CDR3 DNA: TGTGCCAGCGTAGGAGTTGTTGACAATCAGCCCCAGCATTTT. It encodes CASVGVVDNQPQHF.

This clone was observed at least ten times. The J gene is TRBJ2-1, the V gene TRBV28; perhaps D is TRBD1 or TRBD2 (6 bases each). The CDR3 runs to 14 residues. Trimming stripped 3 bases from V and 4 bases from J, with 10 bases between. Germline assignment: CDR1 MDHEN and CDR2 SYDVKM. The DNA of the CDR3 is TGTGCCAGCAGTTTTGGCGGGACATACAATGAGCAGTTCTTC. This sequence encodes CASSFGGTYNEQFF.

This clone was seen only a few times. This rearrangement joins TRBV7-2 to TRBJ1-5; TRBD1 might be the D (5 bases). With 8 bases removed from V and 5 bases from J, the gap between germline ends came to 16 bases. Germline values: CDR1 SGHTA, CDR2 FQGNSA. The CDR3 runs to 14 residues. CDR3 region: CASRGVDSYQPQHF. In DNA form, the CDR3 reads TGTGCCAGCCGGGGGGTAGACTCCTATCAGCCCCAGCATTTT.